These 29 T cell receptor beta chains originate from one sample sequenced in a study of technical replicates of blood from a handful of donors (dated by TCRdb to between 2016 and 2019). The receptor library was made with the immunoSEQ multiplex PCR assay. Drawn from immuneACCESS, this table holds only the in-frame rearrangements with V and J called that TCRdb kept. Clones are partly lost; checked studies trace under half to an unresolved V gene and leave the rest unexplained. The sample yields about 80,000 clones; roughly 98% were counted once. The ten largest clonotypes hold about 0.15% of the sample. Sequenced sample: T cells isolated from PBMCs. The receptors stem from a human donor in good health.

About this clone itself: The junction shows a germline mismatch at one end, possibly a read error. V is TRBV9 and J is TRBJ1-1; the D is unclear. The germline CDR1 and CDR2 sequences are SGDLS and YYNGEE. This CDR3 comprises 12 residues. In DNA form, the CDR3 reads TGTGCCAGCAGCGTAGCTAACAGTGAAGCTTTCTTT. Translated, it gives CASSVANSEAFF.

This rearrangement joins TRBV11-3 to TRBJ2-7; D is unclear. With 7 bases removed from V and 4 bases from J, the gap between germline ends came to 11 bases. Germline V gives CDR1 SGHNT, CDR2 YENEEA. The CDR3 length is 12 residues. CDR3 residues: CASNHRGYEQYF. The CDR3, as DNA: TGTGCCAGCAACCATCGCGGTTACGAGCAGTACTTC.

The CDR3, as DNA: TGCGCCAGCAGCCAGCGGGGGGTCAGGGGACGGGAGCTGTTTTTT. Translation gives CASSQRGVRGRELFF. The chain links TRBV4-1 to TRBJ2-2; the match to TRBD2 covers 8 bases. Germline-derived CDR1 and CDR2 are MGHRA and YSYEKL. V shed 3 bases and J 9 bases; nucleotides not matched to a gene: 9. The CDR3 extends over 15 amino acids.

The table lists this clone with a few counts. The V call is TRBV9, the J call TRBJ1-1; possible D gene TRBD1, 6 bases. Germline V lookup: CDR1 SGDLS, CDR2 YYNGEE. The CDR3 is 14 residues long. Trimming took 4 bases from V and 2 from J, leaving 12 bases between them. This chain's CDR3 is CASSPGDTNTEAFF. Here the CDR3 DNA reads TGTGCCAGCAGCCCCGGGGACACCAACACTGAAGCTTTCTTT.

The CDR3 loop reads CASSGEVDQPQHF. CDR3 DNA sequence: TGTGCCAGCAGTGGTGAGGTGGATCAGCCCCAGCATTTT. V is TRBV2 and J is TRBJ1-5, with D unresolved. V gave up 4 bases and J gave up 5 bases, with 9 bases separating them. Germline-derived CDR1 and CDR2 are SNHLY and FYNNEI. The CDR3 extends over 13 amino acids.

J is TRBJ2-1 and V is TRBV19; 14 nucleotides align to TRBD2. Per the germline V gene, CDR1 is LNHDA and CDR2 is SQIVND (reference sequence). This CDR3 region has 16 residues. V shed 6 bases and J 4 bases; nucleotides not matched to a gene: 5. In DNA, the CDR3 is TGTGCCAGTAGCCGGACTAGCGGGAGGAGGTACAATGAGCAGTTCTTC. It translates to CASSRTSGRRYNEQFF. Supplemented by reference TRBV19 and TRBJ2-1, the full variable domain reads DGGITQSPKYLFRKEGQNVTLSCEQNLNHDAMYWYRQDPGQGLRLIYYSQIVNDFQKGDIAEGYSVSREKKESFPLTVTSAQKNPTAFYLCASSRTSGRRYNEQFFGPGTRLTVL.

The V and J genes are TRBV5-1 and TRBJ2-3; 14 nucleotides line up with TRBD2. The CDR3 contains 19 residues. V gave up 0 bases and J gave up 4 bases; unmatched junction bases: 10. The germline V gene has CDR1 SGHRS and CDR2 YFSETQ. Here the CDR3 DNA reads TGCGCCAGCAGCTTGGCGTGGGGACTAGCGGGAGTGTCGGCAGATACGCAGTATTTT. Translation gives CASSLAWGLAGVSADTQYF.

The V call is TRBV19, the J call TRBJ2-2; 7 bases are a match to TRBD1. The CDR3 runs 13 residues. Per the germline V gene, CDR1 is LNHDA and CDR2 is SQIVND (reference sequence). Losses at the gene ends were 6 bases for V and 7 bases for J; bases not matched to a gene: 5. CDR3 amino acids: CASREQGYGELFF. The CDR3 DNA reads TGTGCCAGTAGGGAACAGGGGTACGGGGAGCTGTTTTTT.

The chain employs TRBV6-1 and TRBJ2-4, with D tentatively TRBD1 (5 bases). The germline gives CDR1 MNHNS, CDR2 SASEGT. V was pared by 10 bases and J by 8 bases, with 15 bases between. This CDR3 comprises 12 residues. CDR3 sequence: CATKQDSYIQYF. CDR3 DNA: TGTGCCACTAAACAGGATTCTTACATTCAGTACTTC.

This chain uses TRBV7-9 with TRBJ2-5; D is perhaps TRBD1 (6 bases). Between the trimmed V and J ends, which lost 5 bases and 13 bases, there was a span of 26 bases. Germline CDR1 and CDR2: SEHNR and FQNEAQ (reference sequence). This CDR3 comprises 15 residues. CDR3 amino acids: CASSPRGNRALALYF. The CDR3 coding sequence is TGTGCCAGCAGCCCGCGTGGCAACAGGGCCTTAGCACTGTACTTC.

The V and J genes are TRBV5-8 and TRBJ2-5; tentatively, D is TRBD2 (5 bases). This CDR3 is 15 amino acids long. Trimming shortened V by 4 bases and J by 2 bases, and 15 bases separated the two germline ends. Germline CDR1 SGHTS, CDR2 YDEGEE. The CDR3 sequence is CASSLHRGVQETQYF. CDR3 DNA sequence: TGTGCCAGCAGCCTACACCGGGGAGTGCAAGAGACCCAGTACTTC.

The sample holds a few counts of this clone. The chain couples TRBV28 to TRBJ1-1; D not resolved. Germline assignment: CDR1 MDHEN and CDR2 SYDVKM. Trimming took off 3 bases at V and 9 bases at J, with 17 bases between the two ends. The CDR3 covers 14 residues. The CDR3 loop is CASSFPTSPFQAFF. As DNA, the CDR3 is TGTGCCAGCAGTTTCCCGACAAGCCCTTTCCAAGCTTTCTTT.

The rearrangement uses TRBV2 and TRBJ2-1; TRBD2 is a possible D gene (6 bases). The CDR3 is 17 amino acids. The V gene's germline CDR1 is SNHLY and CDR2 FYNNEI. V was clipped by 7 bases and J by 7 bases, with 26 bases between them. In DNA form, the CDR3 reads TGTGCCAGCATGCCAGAGAAGACTAGATTATTTTGGAATGAGCAGTTCTTC. This codes for CASMPEKTRLFWNEQFF. Drawing the rest from reference TRBV2 and TRBJ2-1, the complete variable domain is EPEVTQTPSHQVTQMGQEVILRCVPISNHLYFYWYRQILGQKVEFLVSFYNNEISEKSEIFDDQFSVERPDGSNFTLKIRSTKLEDSAMYFCASMPEKTRLFWNEQFFGPGTRLTVL.

The V and J genes are TRBV18 and TRBJ1-6; D is unclear. The CDR3 has 15 amino acids. Germline V lookup: CDR1 KGHSH, CDR2 LQKENI. Trimming left V 3 bases short and J 0 bases short, with 6 bases between. This CDR3 reads CASSPESSYNSPLHF. CDR3 nucleotide sequence: TGTGCCAGCTCACCCGAGAGCTCCTATAATTCACCCCTCCACTTT.

The chain couples TRBV27 to TRBJ2-7; no clear D gene. Germline-derived CDR1 and CDR2 are MNHEY and SMNVEV (reference sequence). V lost 3 bases and J 2 bases, leaving 8 bases between the germline ends. This CDR3 comprises 13 residues. CDR3 amino acids: CASSFPRPYEQYF. The CDR3 DNA is TGTGCCAGCAGTTTTCCCCGTCCCTACGAGCAGTACTTC.

This sequence joins TRBV11-3 and TRBJ1-1; tentative D call: TRBD1 (5 bases). Germline V gene data show CDR1 as SGHNT and CDR2 as YENEEA. There are 15 residues in the CDR3. V dropped 0 bases and J dropped 2 bases, with 10 bases sitting between them. CDR3 in amino acids: CASSLDLRGNTEAFF. In DNA form, the CDR3 reads TGTGCCAGCAGCTTAGATCTAAGGGGTAACACTGAAGCTTTCTTT.

The gene calls are TRBV5-1 and TRBJ2-3; 8 bases are a match to TRBD2. The V gene's germline CDR1 is SGHRS and CDR2 YFSETQ. The CDR3 loop spans 16 amino acids. After removal of 4 bases from V and 5 bases from J, the junction contained 12 bases not matched to a gene. The CDR3 DNA reads as TGCGCCAGCAGCGAGTCACCGGGAGGGGGTAAAGATACGCAGTATTTT. As protein: CASSESPGGGKDTQYF.

This chain links TRBV7-6 with TRBJ2-7; 7 nucleotides align to TRBD1. The V gene's germline CDR1 is SGHVS and CDR2 FNYEAQ. V trimming: 5 bases; J trimming: 2 bases; junction bases outside the gene matches: 6. The CDR3 is 14 amino acids. The CDR3 loop is CASSPWDRTYEQYF. In DNA form, the CDR3 reads TGTGCCAGCAGCCCTTGGGACAGAACCTACGAGCAGTACTTC.

V and J are TRBV10-3 and TRBJ2-6; D remains unclear. V was clipped by 3 bases and J by 4 bases, with 7 bases between them. Per germline, CDR1 ENHRY and CDR2 SYGVKD. The CDR3 sequence is 14 residues long. The CDR3 reads CAISDPAGANVLTF. The CDR3 DNA reads as TGTGCCATCAGTGACCCCGCGGGGGCCAACGTCCTGACTTTC.

This clone appeared once. The V and J genes are TRBV23-1 and TRBJ1-5, with TRBD1 as a possible D gene (6 bases). TRBV23-1 falls under the ORF class, with uncertain function. The CDR3 consists of 15 residues. V was trimmed by 11 bases and J by 4 bases, leaving 21 bases between them. CDR3 sequence (DNA): TGCGCCGTGTTACAGGGATTCTGGGAGAATCAGCCCCAGCATTTT. Amino acids: CAVLQGFWENQPQHF.

This chain joins TRBV18 and TRBJ1-2, with D uncertain. The CDR3 has 13 amino acids. Germline assignment: CDR1 KGHSH and CDR2 LQKENI. The germline V and J ends were trimmed by 3 bases and 2 bases, with 7 bases remaining between them. For the CDR3, the DNA is TGTGCCAGCTCACCGGAGAAGAACTATGGCTACACCTTC. This encodes CASSPEKNYGYTF.

The V gene is TRBV28, the J gene TRBJ1-4, with D perhaps matching TRBD1 (6 bases). The V gene lost 6 bases and the J gene lost 14 bases, with 13 bases spanning the gap. The CDR3 is 11 residues long. Germline assignment: CDR1 MDHEN and CDR2 SYDVKM. CDR3 residues: CASSTRRGLFF. CDR3 nucleotide sequence: TGTGCCAGCAGCACTCGCAGGGGCCTGTTTTTT. The whole variable domain, filled in from reference TRBV28 and TRBJ1-4, reads DVKVTQSSRYLVKRTGEKVFLECVQDMDHENMFWYRQDPGLGLRLIYFSYDVKMKEKGDIPEGYSVSREKKERFSLILESASTNQTSMYLCASSTRRGLFFGSGTQLSVL.

The rearrangement links TRBV5-1 to TRBJ2-1, with D unclear. This CDR3 is 13 amino acids long. V gave up 5 bases and J gave up 3 bases, with 9 bases separating them. Germline V gives CDR1 SGHRS, CDR2 YFSETQ. CDR3 DNA: TGCGCCAGCAGTAGAACCGACTACAATGAGCAGTTCTTC. It is translated as CASSRTDYNEQFF.

CDR3 amino acids: CASSIGENQPQHF. CDR3 bases: TGTGCCAGTAGTATCGGGGAAAATCAGCCCCAGCATTTT. The J gene is TRBJ1-5, the V gene TRBV19; D not certain. The CDR3 has 13 amino acids. Germline-derived CDR1 and CDR2 are LNHDA and SQIVND (reference sequence). Deletions cut 3 bases from V and 4 bases from J, with 7 bases between.

The chain carries TRBV27 and TRBJ2-5, with D possibly TRBD2 on 5 matching bases. The germline CDR1 and CDR2 sequences are MNHEY and SMNVEV (reference sequence). Trimming took 7 bases from V and 8 from J, leaving 17 bases between them. The CDR3 has 13 amino acids. CDR3 DNA: TGTGCCAGCACCTCTTTGGGAGTAGAAACCCAGTACTTC. Translation gives CASTSLGVETQYF.

The genes are TRBV6-1 and TRBJ2-5; 8 positions match TRBD2. This CDR3 region has 17 residues. From germline, CDR1 is MNHNS and CDR2 SASEGT. J gave up 0 bases and V 2 bases, and 8 bases lay outside the gene matches. CDR3 region: CASSETAGSGDQETQYF. Written as DNA, the CDR3 is TGTGCCAGCAGTGAAACTGCTGGTAGCGGGGACCAAGAGACCCAGTACTTC.

The chain couples TRBV7-9 to TRBJ1-2; possible D gene TRBD1, 6 bases. The CDR3 is 14 amino acids. The germline CDR1 and CDR2 sequences are SEHNR and FQNEAQ (reference sequence). V was clipped by 3 bases and J by 2 bases, with 10 bases between them. As DNA, the CDR3 is TGTGCCAGCAGCTTGGGGGCGCCCAACTATGGCTACACCTTC. It codes for CASSLGAPNYGYTF.

In DNA form, the CDR3 reads TGTGCCAGTAGCCCCAGGGGTCAACCCATACCCTACAATGAGCAGTTCTTC. Its protein is CASSPRGQPIPYNEQFF. The chain employs TRBV19 and TRBJ2-1, with a weak D call TRBD1 (6 bases). The germline V gene encodes CDR1 LNHDA and CDR2 SQIVND (reference sequence). V lost 6 bases and J 2 bases, leaving 20 bases between the germline ends. The CDR3 runs 17 residues.

The chain employs TRBV11-2 and TRBJ2-7, with 7 bases identical to TRBD2. This CDR3 region has 15 residues. The V and J ends lost 1 base and 2 bases, in that order; junction bases with no gene match: 5. CDR1 SGHAT and CDR2 FQNNGV come from the germline V gene. CDR3 in amino acids: CASSLVGGGPYEQYF. The CDR3 bases are TGTGCCAGCAGCTTAGTCGGGGGAGGGCCCTACGAGCAGTACTTC.